These T cell receptor beta chains were read from a single sample in a study of blood T cell repertoires in COVID-19. This table comes from immunoSEQ multiplex PCR, and its TCRdb copy is limited to in-frame clones, with some not included. The table lists 140,000 or so clones, approximately 83% of them singletons. The sequencing sample was made of peripheral blood. Every receptor here comes from an elderly woman with acute or convalescent COVID-19. Both conserved end residues are part of each CDR3. A D gene is named only where the DNA matches it firmly. Size is stated for part of the rows, as once, few or many counts, or as a class when the clone is expanded.

v_gene	j_gene	abundance	d_gene	CDR3nt	CDR3aa
TRBV7-2	TRBJ2-1	once	TRBD2	TGTGCCAGCAGCTCGTCCGGGGGGTCCGGGGCAAACAATGAGCAGTTCTTC	CASSSSGGSGANNEQFF
TRBV3-1/TRBV3-2	TRBJ2-4	NA	NA	TGTGCCAGCAGCAATCGGGTGTTGAAAAACATTCAGTACTTC	CASSNRVLKNIQYF
TRBV7-9	TRBJ2-7	NA	TRBD2	TGTGCCAGCAGTTTTCTGCGGGGGGGCATTTACGAGCAGTACTTC	CASSFLRGGIYEQYF
TRBV27	TRBJ1-6	NA	NA	TGTGCCAGCAGTTCGGGGGTCTATAATTCACCCCTCCACTTT	CASSSGVYNSPLHF
TRBV6-5	TRBJ2-7	NA	TRBD1	TGTGCCAGCAGCCGGACAGGGGCTGCCTACGAGCAGTACTTC	CASSRTGAAYEQYF
TRBV20-1	TRBJ1-5	NA	NA	TGCAGTGCTAGTTTAAGTGAAGACCGCGGGCCCCAGCATTTT	CSASLSEDRGPQHF
TRBV2	TRBJ1-5	NA	TRBD1	TGTGCCCGAGGGGACAGTAATTCCCCCAATCAGCCCCAGCATTTT	CARGDSNSPNQPQHF
TRBV6-5	TRBJ1-3	NA	NA	TGTGCCAGCAGCCGAGGGGGTACTGGAAACACCATATATTTT	CASSRGGTGNTIYF
TRBV6-1	TRBJ1-3	NA	NA	TGTGCCAGCAGTGAATTTCAGGGGCGGCTTTCTGGAAACACCATATATTTT	CASSEFQGRLSGNTIYF
TRBV5-1	TRBJ1-1	NA	NA	TGCGCCAGCAGCTTGGGGAGATCGGGCACTGAAGCTTTCTTT	CASSLGRSGTEAFF
TRBV7-2	TRBJ1-1	NA	TRBD1	TGTGCCAGCAACGACAGGGACCTCCTGAACACTGAAGCTTTCTTT	CASNDRDLLNTEAFF
TRBV2	TRBJ2-1	NA	TRBD1	TGTGCCAGCGACACGGACAGGGGGCAGGTTGAGCAGTTCTTC	CASDTDRGQVEQFF
TRBV9	TRBJ2-3	NA	NA	TGTGCCAGCAGCGTGCGCTGGGGGCAGGCTAGCACAGATACGCAGTATTTT	CASSVRWGQASTDTQYF
TRBV5-4	TRBJ1-2	NA	NA	TGTGCCAGCAGCATTTCCGGGGGGGGCTACACCTTC	CASSISGGGYTF
TRBV23-1	TRBJ2-2	NA	NA	TGCGCCAGCAGTCTTACCCCAAGACAGGTCCCTAATATGAACACCGGGGAGCTGTTTTTT	CASSLTPRQVPNMNTGELFF
TRBV7-6	TRBJ1-5	NA	TRBD1	TGTGCCAGCAGCCTCACGGACAGGGGGCTTCAGCCCCAGCATTTT	CASSLTDRGLQPQHF
TRBV6-2/TRBV6-3	TRBJ1-6	NA	NA	TGTGCCAGCAGCCCAGGGGTGGCACCCCTCCACTTT	CASSPGVAPLHF
TRBV6-5	TRBJ2-7	NA	TRBD1	TGTGCCAGCAGTTACCTCGGACAGGGGGACGAGCAGTACTTC	CASSYLGQGDEQYF
TRBV4-1	TRBJ1-1	NA	NA	TGCGCCAGCAGCCAAGGAGGGGCGGGGGACACTGAAGCTTTCTTT	CASSQGGAGDTEAFF
TRBV4-2	TRBJ1-6	NA	NA	TGTGCCAGCAGACCTGGAGGGGACTATAATTCACCCCTCCACTTT	CASRPGGDYNSPLHF
TRBV9	TRBJ1-4	NA	NA	TGTGCCAGCAGCGTAGGGGGAGGGGTGTTCGATGAAAAACTGTTTTTT	CASSVGGGVFDEKLFF
TRBV6-2/TRBV6-3	TRBJ1-1	NA	TRBD1	TGTGCCAGCAGTACCGGACAGGGGAGGAGAACTGAAGCTTTCTTT	CASSTGQGRRTEAFF
TRBV6-2/TRBV6-3	TRBJ1-5	NA	NA	TGTGCCAGCAACCCTAAGGGAGGTAAAGGGAATTTCGTTGGTCAGCCCCAGCATTTT	CASNPKGGKGNFVGQPQHF
TRBV5-1	TRBJ2-3	NA	NA	TGCGCCAGCAGCGTCGGACAGACCGCCGCAACAGATACGCAGTATTTT	CASSVGQTAATDTQYF
TRBV4-2	TRBJ2-1	NA	TRBD1	TGTGCCAGCAGCCAAGCTGGACAGGGGGTTTACAGTGAGCAGTTCTTC	CASSQAGQGVYSEQFF
TRBV11-2	TRBJ1-5	NA	NA	TGTGCCAGCAGCTTAGACGGAGGAGATCAGCCCCAGCATTTT	CASSLDGGDQPQHF
TRBV5-6	TRBJ2-2	few	NA	TGTGCCACCCAAACTACCGACCCGAACACCGGGGAGCTGTTTTTT	CATQTTDPNTGELFF
TRBV10-3	TRBJ1-6	NA	NA	TGTGCCATCACAGGGGATAGAGGTTCACCCCTCCACTTT	CAITGDRGSPLHF
TRBV7-9	TRBJ1-1	NA	NA	TGTGCCAGCAGCTTTTGGAAGGAGGGCACTGAAGCTTTCTTT	CASSFWKEGTEAFF
TRBV29-1	TRBJ2-5	NA	TRBD1	TGCAGCTCCCGGGACAGGGTCGAAGAGACCCAGTACTTC	CSSRDRVEETQYF
TRBV7-9	TRBJ2-3	NA	TRBD1	TGTGCCAGCAGTCGACTCGGACAGGGGTCAGATACGCAGTATTTT	CASSRLGQGSDTQYF
TRBV6-5	TRBJ1-2	NA	TRBD1	TGTGCCAGCAGCCTGACAGGGGTCGGTGGCTACACCTTC	CASSLTGVGGYTF
TRBV7-9	TRBJ1-1	NA	NA	TGTGCCAGCAGCTTAACGGCAGGCTTATGGGACACTGAAGCTTTCTTT	CASSLTAGLWDTEAFF
TRBV30	TRBJ1-2	NA	NA	TGTGCCTGGCACAGGGAAACCTATGGCTACACCTTC	CAWHRETYGYTF
TRBV6-2/TRBV6-3	TRBJ1-1	NA	NA	TGTGCCAGCAGTTACTCGTTCCTAGAACCGACCCAGATTTACACTGAAGCTTTCTTT	CASSYSFLEPTQIYTEAFF
TRBV18	TRBJ1-5	NA	NA	TGTGCCAGCTCACCATCGTCAGGGGAAGGCCAGCCCCAGCATTTT	CASSPSSGEGQPQHF
TRBV25-1	TRBJ2-1	few	TRBD1	TGTGCCAGCAGTGATTCGGGACAGGCGAACTCCTACAATGAGCAGTTCTTC	CASSDSGQANSYNEQFF
TRBV14	TRBJ1-6	NA	NA	TGTGCCAGCAGCCAAGAGGGGGGGCTTAATTCACCCCTCCACTTT	CASSQEGGLNSPLHF
TRBV5-1	TRBJ2-1	NA	NA	TGCGCCAGCAGACCCGGGACTTTAAATGAGCAGTTCTTC	CASRPGTLNEQFF
TRBV5-1	TRBJ1-1	once	NA	TGCGCCAGCAGCCCCTGGGGGGGGGCGACTGAAGCTTTCTTT	CASSPWGGATEAFF
TRBV6-6	TRBJ2-3	once	NA	TGTGCCAGCAGTTACGACCGGGACACGGCGGATACGCAGTATTTT	CASSYDRDTADTQYF
TRBV9	TRBJ1-5	NA	TRBD1	TGTGCCAGCAGCCCCGAGGACAGGGCAATTTGGCCCCAGCATTTT	CASSPEDRAIWPQHF
TRBV6-5	TRBJ1-2	NA	TRBD1	TGTGCCAGCAGACCCCCGGGACAGCCCTATGGCTACACCTTC	CASRPPGQPYGYTF
TRBV12-3/TRBV12-4	TRBJ1-1	NA	NA	TGTGCCAGCAGTCCCCCGAGGGTCACTGAAGCTTTCTTT	CASSPPRVTEAFF
TRBV5-1	TRBJ1-4	NA	TRBD1	TGCGCCAGCAGCTCCGGGGACAGGGATGAAGAAAAACTGTTTTTT	CASSSGDRDEEKLFF
TRBV9	TRBJ2-3	NA	TRBD2	TGTGCCAGCAGCGTAGTAGCGGGGACCACAGATACGCAGTATTTT	CASSVVAGTTDTQYF
TRBV2	TRBJ2-7	once	NA	TGTGCCAGCAGTGTGGAGGACCGATCGAAGCAGTACTTC	CASSVEDRSKQYF
TRBV19	TRBJ1-5	NA	NA	TGTGCCAGTAGTATTATAAGAGGTCCTGAAAGCAATCAGCCCCAGCATTTT	CASSIIRGPESNQPQHF